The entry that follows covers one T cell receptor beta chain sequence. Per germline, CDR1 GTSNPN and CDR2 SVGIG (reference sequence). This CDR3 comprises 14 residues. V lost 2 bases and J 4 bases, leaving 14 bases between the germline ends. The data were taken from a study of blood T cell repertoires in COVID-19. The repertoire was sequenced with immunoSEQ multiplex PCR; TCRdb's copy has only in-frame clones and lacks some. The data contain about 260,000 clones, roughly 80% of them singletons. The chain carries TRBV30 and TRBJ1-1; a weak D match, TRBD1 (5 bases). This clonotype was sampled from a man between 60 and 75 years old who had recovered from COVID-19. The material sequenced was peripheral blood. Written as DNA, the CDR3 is TGTGCCTGGAGTTCCACCAGGGTTTCCACTGAAGCTTTCTTT. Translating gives CAWSSTRVSTEAFF.